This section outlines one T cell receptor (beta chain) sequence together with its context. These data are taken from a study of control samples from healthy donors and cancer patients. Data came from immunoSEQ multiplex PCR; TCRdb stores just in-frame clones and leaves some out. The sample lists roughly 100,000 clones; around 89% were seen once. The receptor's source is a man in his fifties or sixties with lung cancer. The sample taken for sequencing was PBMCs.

The CDR3 sequence: CASSRTPRGPTDTQYF. The CDR3 DNA follows: TGTGCCAGCAGTAGGACTCCGCGGGGGCCCACAGATACGCAGTATTTT. The V and J genes are TRBV27 and TRBJ2-3; a weak D match, TRBD2 (7 bases). This CDR3 spans 16 amino acids. V lost 5 bases, J lost 2 bases, and 17 bases lay in between. CDR1 is MNHEY and CDR2 is SMNVEV in the germline V gene (reference sequence).